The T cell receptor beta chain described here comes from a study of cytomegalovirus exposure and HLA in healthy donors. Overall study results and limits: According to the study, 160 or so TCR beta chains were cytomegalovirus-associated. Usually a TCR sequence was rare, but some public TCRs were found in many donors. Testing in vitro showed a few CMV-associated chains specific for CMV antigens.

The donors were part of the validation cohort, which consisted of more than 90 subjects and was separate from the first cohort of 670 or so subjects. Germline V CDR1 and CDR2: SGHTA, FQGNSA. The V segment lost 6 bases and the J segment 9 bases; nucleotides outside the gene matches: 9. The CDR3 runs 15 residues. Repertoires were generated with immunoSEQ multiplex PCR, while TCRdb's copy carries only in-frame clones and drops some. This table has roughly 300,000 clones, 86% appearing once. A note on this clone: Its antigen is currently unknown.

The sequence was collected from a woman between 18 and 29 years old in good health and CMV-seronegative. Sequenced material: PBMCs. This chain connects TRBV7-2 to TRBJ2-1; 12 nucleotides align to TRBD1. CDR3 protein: CASRPPGQGASEQFF. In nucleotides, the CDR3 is TGTGCCAGCAGGCCCCCGGGACAGGGGGCAAGTGAGCAGTTCTTC.